The rows below give T cell receptor beta chains drawn from one sample of a study of CD8+CD57+ T cells in acquired aplastic anemia. In TCRdb, the reads were re-called with MiXCR into one record per CDR3 protein. This table has about 200,000 distinct CDR3 sequences, roughly two thirds appearing once. The sequenced material came from sorted CD4+, CD8+, or CD8+CD57+ T cells (not recorded which) from PBMCs. The receptors derive from a human donor with aplastic anemia. Each CDR3 is given with its conserved first and last residue.

V gene | CDR3 protein
TRBV7-9 | CASSSKLGRGHEQYF
TRBV24-1 | CATSVGRGTEAFF
TRBV12-3/TRBV12-4 | CASSLAGGGGEQYF
TRBV30 | CAWEDRSSYNEQFF
TRBV10-2 | CASSSGTSFIETQYF
TRBV12-3/TRBV12-4 | CASSLRQSSYEQYF
TRBV13 | CASSLRQGPRLNTEAFF
TRBV9 | CASSVADRAFLVTGELFF
TRBV29-1 | CSASGEKLFF
TRBV5-6 | CASSFVDNEQFF
TRBV7-2 | CASSSTRVTEAFF
TRBV12-3/TRBV12-4 | CASSSIGGSYGYTF
TRBV10-3 | CAISLDSGRGTDTQYF
TRBV6-4 | CASSDRQGTTGANVLTF
TRBV9 | CASSPDPRVNTGELFF
TRBV10-3 | CAISEPGQGVRETQYF
TRBV19 | CASSLGQGYGYGYTF